The entry below describes one T cell receptor beta chain. The data belong to a study of T cell responses to AZD1222 COVID-19 vaccine. The protocol was immunoSEQ multiplex PCR, while the TCRdb copy is restricted to in-frame clones and leaves out a portion. Of 100,000 or so clones in the sample, more than 75% were seen once. CDR1 SGHNT and CDR2 YENEEA come from the germline V gene. The CDR3 length is 15 residues. J was trimmed by 2 bases and V by 2 bases; bases with no gene match: 4. This specimen was peripheral blood, taken on day 0 of AZD1222 vaccination. This sequence joins TRBV11-3 and TRBJ2-5; TRBD1 matches 8 bases. The clonotype originates from an adult in good health. The CDR3 here is CASSLNRGEQETQYF. CDR3 bases: TGTGCCAGCAGCTTAAACAGGGGGGAACAAGAGACCCAGTACTTC.